Given below is one T cell receptor (beta chain) in context. The table came from immunoSEQ multiplex PCR; TCRdb's copy has only in-frame clones and leaves some out. This repertoire shows 35,000 or so clones, roughly 80% found once; its top ten account for about 11%. The sample is drawn from a study of PD-L1 blockade in urothelial cancer. In the study overall: A median blood sample held about 140,000 T cells and about 78,000 unique TCRs.

J was trimmed by 5 bases and V by 3 bases; bases with no gene match: 9. Germline V gene data show CDR1 as SGDLS and CDR2 as YYNGEE. This CDR3 is 15 amino acids long. As for time point: peripheral blood 6 weeks after treatment start. The sequencing here drew on PBMCs, taken around atezolizumab (anti-PD-L1) treatment. The chain couples TRBV9 to TRBJ1-2; 8 nucleotides agree with TRBD1. This receptor was identified in a man aged 40-55 years with urothelial cancer. The DNA of the CDR3 is TGTGCCAGCAGCGCGCGACCGGGACAGGCATATGGCTACACCTTC. This codes for CASSARPGQAYGYTF.